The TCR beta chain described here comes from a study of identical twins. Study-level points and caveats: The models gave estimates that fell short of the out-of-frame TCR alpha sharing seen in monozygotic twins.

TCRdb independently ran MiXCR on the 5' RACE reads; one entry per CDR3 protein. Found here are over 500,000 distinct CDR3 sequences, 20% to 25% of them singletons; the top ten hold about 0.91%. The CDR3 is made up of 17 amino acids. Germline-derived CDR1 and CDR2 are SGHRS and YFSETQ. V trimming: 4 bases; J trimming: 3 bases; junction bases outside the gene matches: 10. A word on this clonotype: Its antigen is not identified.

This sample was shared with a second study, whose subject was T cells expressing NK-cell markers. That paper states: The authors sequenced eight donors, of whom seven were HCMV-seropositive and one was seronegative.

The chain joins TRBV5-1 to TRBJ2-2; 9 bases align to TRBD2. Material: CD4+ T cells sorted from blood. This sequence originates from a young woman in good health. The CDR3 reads CASSPGASGTYTGELFF. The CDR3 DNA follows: TGCGCCAGCAGCCCCGGGGCTAGCGGGACTTACACCGGGGAGCTGTTTTTT.